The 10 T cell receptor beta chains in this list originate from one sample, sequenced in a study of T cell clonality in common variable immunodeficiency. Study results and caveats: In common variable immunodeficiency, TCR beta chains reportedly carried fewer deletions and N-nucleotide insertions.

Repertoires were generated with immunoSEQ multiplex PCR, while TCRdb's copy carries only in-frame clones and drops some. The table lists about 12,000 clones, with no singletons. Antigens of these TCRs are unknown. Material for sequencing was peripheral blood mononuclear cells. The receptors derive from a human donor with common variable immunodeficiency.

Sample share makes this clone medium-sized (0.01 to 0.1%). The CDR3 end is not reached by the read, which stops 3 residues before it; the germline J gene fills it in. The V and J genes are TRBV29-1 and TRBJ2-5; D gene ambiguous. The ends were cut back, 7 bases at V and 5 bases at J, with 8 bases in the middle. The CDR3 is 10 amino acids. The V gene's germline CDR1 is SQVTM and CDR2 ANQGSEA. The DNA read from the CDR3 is TGCAGCGGGGCGTTTGAGACC. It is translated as CSGAFET. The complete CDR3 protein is CSGAFETQYF.

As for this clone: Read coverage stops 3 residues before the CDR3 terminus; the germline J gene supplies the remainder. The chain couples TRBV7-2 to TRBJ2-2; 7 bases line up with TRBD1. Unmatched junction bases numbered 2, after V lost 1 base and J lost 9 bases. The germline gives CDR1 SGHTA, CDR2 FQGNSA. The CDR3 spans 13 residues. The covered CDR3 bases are TGTGCCAGCAGCTTAGTAGGGGGCCGGGAG. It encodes CASSLVGGRE. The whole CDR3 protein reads CASSLVGGRELFF. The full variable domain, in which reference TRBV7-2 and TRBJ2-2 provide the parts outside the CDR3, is GAGVSQSPSNKVTEKGKDVELRCDPISGHTALYWYRQSLGQGLEFLIYFQGNSAPDKSGLPSDRFSAERTGGSVSTLTIQRTQQEDSAVYLCASSLVGGRELFFGEGSRLTVL.

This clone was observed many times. The CDR3 loop is CSARRPGGYEQYF. The covered CDR3 bases are TGCAGTGCTAGAAGGCCAGGGGGCTACGAG. This chain uses TRBV20-1 with TRBJ2-7, with 7 nucleotides matching TRBD1. The read gets to within 3 residues of the CDR3 end, and the germline J gene fills in the rest. This CDR3 spans 13 amino acids. The ends lost 2 bases at V and 3 bases at J; junction bases unmatched: 4. Germline V gene lookup returns CDR1 DFQATT and CDR2 SNEGSKA (reference sequence).

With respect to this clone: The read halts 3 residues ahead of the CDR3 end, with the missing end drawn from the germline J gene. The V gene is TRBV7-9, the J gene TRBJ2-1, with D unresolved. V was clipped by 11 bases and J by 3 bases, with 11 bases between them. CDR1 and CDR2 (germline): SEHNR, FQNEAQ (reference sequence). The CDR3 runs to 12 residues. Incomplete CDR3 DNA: TGTGCCGCCGGGTCCAGCTACAATGAG. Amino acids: CAAGSSYNE. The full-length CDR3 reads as CAAGSSYNEQFF. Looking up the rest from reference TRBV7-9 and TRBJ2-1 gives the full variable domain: DTGVSQNPRHKITKRGQNVTFRCDPISEHNRLYWYRQTLGQGPEFLTYFQNEAQLEKSRLLSDRFSAERPKGSFSTLEIQRTEQGDSAMYLCAAGSSYNEQFFGPGTRLTVL.

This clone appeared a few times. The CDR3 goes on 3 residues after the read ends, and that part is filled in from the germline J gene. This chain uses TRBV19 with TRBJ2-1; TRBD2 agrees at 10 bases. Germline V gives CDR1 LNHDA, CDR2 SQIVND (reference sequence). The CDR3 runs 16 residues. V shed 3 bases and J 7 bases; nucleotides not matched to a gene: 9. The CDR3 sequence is CASSIWSGGAVNEQFF. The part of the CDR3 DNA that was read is TGTGCCAGTAGTATTTGGAGCGGGGGGGCCGTAAATGAG.

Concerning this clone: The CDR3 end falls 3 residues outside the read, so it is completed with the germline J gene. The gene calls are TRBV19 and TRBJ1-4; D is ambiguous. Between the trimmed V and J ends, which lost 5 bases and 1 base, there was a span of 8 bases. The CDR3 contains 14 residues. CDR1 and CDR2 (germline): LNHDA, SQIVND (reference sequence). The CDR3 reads CASSLRVTNEKLFF. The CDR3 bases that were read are TGTGCCAGTAGTCTTCGGGTAACTAATGAAAAA.

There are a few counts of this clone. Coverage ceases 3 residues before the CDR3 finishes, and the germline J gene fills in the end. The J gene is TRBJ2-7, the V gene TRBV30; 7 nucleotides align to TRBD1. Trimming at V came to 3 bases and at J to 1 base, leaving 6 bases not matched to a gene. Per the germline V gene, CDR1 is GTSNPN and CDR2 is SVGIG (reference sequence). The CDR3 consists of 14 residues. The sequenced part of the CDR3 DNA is TGTGCCTGGAGCGACAGGGTCCCTTCCTACGAG. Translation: CAWSDRVPSYE. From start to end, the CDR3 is CAWSDRVPSYEQYF. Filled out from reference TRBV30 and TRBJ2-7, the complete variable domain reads SQTIHQWPATLVQPVGSPLSLECTVEGTSNPNLYWYRQAAGRGLQLLFYSVGIGQISSEVPQNLSASRPQDRQFILSSKKLLLSDSGFYLCAWSDRVPSYEQYFGPGTRLTVT.

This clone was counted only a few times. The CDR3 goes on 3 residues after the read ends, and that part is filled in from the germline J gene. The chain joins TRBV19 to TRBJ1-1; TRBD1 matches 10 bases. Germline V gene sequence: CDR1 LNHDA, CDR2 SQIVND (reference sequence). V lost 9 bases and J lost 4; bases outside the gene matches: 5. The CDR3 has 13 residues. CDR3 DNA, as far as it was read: TGTGCCAGCCAGGGACAGGGGTTCACTGAA. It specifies CASQGQGFTE. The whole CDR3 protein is CASQGQGFTEAFF.

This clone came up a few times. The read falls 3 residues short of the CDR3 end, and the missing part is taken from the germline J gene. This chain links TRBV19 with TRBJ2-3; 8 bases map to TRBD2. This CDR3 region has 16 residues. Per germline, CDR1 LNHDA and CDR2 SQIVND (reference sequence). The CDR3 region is CASSIVGRTSSNTQYF. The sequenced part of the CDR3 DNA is TGTGCCAGTAGTATAGTCGGGAGGACTAGCTCAAACACG.

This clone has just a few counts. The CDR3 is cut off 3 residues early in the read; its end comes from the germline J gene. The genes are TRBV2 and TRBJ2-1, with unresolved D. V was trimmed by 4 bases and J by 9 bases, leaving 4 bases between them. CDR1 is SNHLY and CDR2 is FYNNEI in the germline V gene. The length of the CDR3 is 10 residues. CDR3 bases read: TGTGCCAGCAGTGTCAGTGAG. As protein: CASSVSE. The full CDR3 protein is CASSVSEQFF.